The rows below give T cell receptor beta chains drawn from one sample of a study of blood T cells in healthy people across ages. Each CDR3 protein gets one entry after TCRdb re-called the 5' RACE reads with MiXCR. The data hold fewer than 1.5 million distinct CDR3 sequences, with 40% to 50% observed a single time. Sequenced sample: blood. The receptors here all came from a woman in her late teens or twenties in good health. Both conserved end residues are part of each CDR3. A D gene is named only where the DNA matches it firmly. The size field is filled for only some rows; it gives once, few, many or a size class.

size: -
D: -
length: 13
J: TRBJ1-2
V: TRBV30
DNA: TGTGCCTGGAGTCCTCCGACAGGCTATGGCTACACCTTC
CDR3: CAWSPPTGYGYTF

size: -
D: -
length: 15
J: TRBJ2-6
V: TRBV6-6
DNA: TGTGCCAGCAGTTACTGGAGCTCTGGGGCCAACGTCCTGACTTTC
CDR3: CASSYWSSGANVLTF

size: few
D: -
length: 14
J: TRBJ2-7
V: TRBV7-2
DNA: TGTGCCAGCAGCTTAGGTAGTCCTAACTACGAGCAGTACTTC
CDR3: CASSLGSPNYEQYF

size: once
D: TRBD2
length: 19
J: TRBJ2-3
V: TRBV20-1
DNA: TGCAGTGCTAGAAACCCGGGACTAGCGGGAGGGCTACTCACAGATACGCAGTATTTT
CDR3: CSARNPGLAGGLLTDTQYF

size: -
D: TRBD1
length: 13
J: TRBJ1-1
V: TRBV5-1
DNA: TGCGCCAGCAGCGGACAGGGGCGGGCTGAAGCTTTCTTT
CDR3: CASSGQGRAEAFF

size: few
D: -
length: 13
J: TRBJ2-7
V: TRBV6-1
DNA: TGTGCCAGCAGTGGGATAGCCAACTACGAGCAGTACTTC
CDR3: CASSGIANYEQYF

size: few
D: -
length: 14
J: TRBJ2-7
V: TRBV7-9
DNA: TGTGCCAGCAGCTTAGCATCAACCTCCGGCGAGCAGTACTTC
CDR3: CASSLASTSGEQYF

size: few
D: -
length: 13
J: TRBJ1-1
V: TRBV2
DNA: TGTGCCAGCAGTGACGACGGGAACACTGAAGCTTTCTTT
CDR3: CASSDDGNTEAFF

size: -
D: -
length: 15
J: TRBJ1-2
V: TRBV5-1
DNA: TGCGCCAGCAGCCTCGGACAGAAATTCCCCTATGGCTACACCTTC
CDR3: CASSLGQKFPYGYTF

size: -
D: -
length: 14
J: TRBJ1-2
V: TRBV12-3/TRBV12-4
DNA: TGTGCCAGCAGTTTTGAAACAGCGACGCGGGGCTACACCTTC
CDR3: CASSFETATRGYTF

size: -
D: TRBD2
length: 13
J: TRBJ2-4
V: TRBV4-2
DNA: TGTGCCAGCAGCCAAGACGGGAGGGACATTCAGTACTTC
CDR3: CASSQDGRDIQYF

size: -
D: -
length: 12
J: TRBJ2-5
V: TRBV29-1
DNA: TGCAGCGTGGGTCCGGGAGTAGAGACCCAGTACTTC
CDR3: CSVGPGVETQYF

size: -
D: TRBD1
length: 14
J: TRBJ1-2
V: TRBV28
DNA: TGTGCCAGCAGTTCAGCCGGGACAGGGGTCGGCTACACCTTC
CDR3: CASSSAGTGVGYTF

size: once
D: -
length: 15
J: TRBJ1-5
V: TRBV7-9
DNA: TGTGCCAGCAGCTTTGGAGAAAGGGTTCAGCAGCCCCAGCATTTT
CDR3: CASSFGERVQQPQHF

size: -
D: -
length: 13
J: TRBJ1-5
V: TRBV29-1
DNA: TGCAACGTGCGGTCGGGCAGCAATCAGCCCCAGCATTTT
CDR3: CNVRSGSNQPQHF

size: few
D: -
length: 15
J: TRBJ2-3
V: TRBV20-1
DNA: TGCAGTGCTAGAGATGGGGCAGGTAACACAGATACGCAGTATTTT
CDR3: CSARDGAGNTDTQYF

size: few
D: -
length: 16
J: TRBJ2-7
V: TRBV20-1
DNA: TGCAGTGCGCGTCCAGGGGGGAGTAGATCCTACAATGAGCAGTACTTC
CDR3: CSARPGGSRSYNEQYF

size: -
D: TRBD1
length: 13
J: TRBJ2-5
V: TRBV29-1
DNA: TGCGGCGTCGTAGGGACAGCCCAAGAGACCCAGTACTTC
CDR3: CGVVGTAQETQYF

size: -
D: -
length: 14
J: TRBJ1-5
V: TRBV20-1
DNA: TGCAGTGCTAGCCGGGACACCGTTAATCAGCCCCAGCATTTT
CDR3: CSASRDTVNQPQHF

size: few
D: -
length: 13
J: TRBJ1-4
V: TRBV7-6
DNA: TGTGCCAGCATGAACCGGGACTTTGAAAAACTGTTTTTT
CDR3: CASMNRDFEKLFF

size: few
D: -
length: 17
J: TRBJ1-4
V: TRBV20-1
DNA: TGCAGTGCTAGAGATACGGGCCAATATGCAACTAATGAAAAACTGTTTTTT
CDR3: CSARDTGQYATNEKLFF

size: -
D: -
length: 14
J: TRBJ1-6
V: TRBV2
DNA: TGTGCCAGCAGAGAGGACAATCTGTCCTCACCCCTCCACTTT
CDR3: CASREDNLSSPLHF

size: few
D: TRBD2
length: 14
J: TRBJ2-7
V: TRBV6-2/TRBV6-3
DNA: TGTGCCAGCAGGGGTGGACTAGGTGGCTACGAGCAGTACTTC
CDR3: CASRGGLGGYEQYF

size: -
D: -
length: 11
J: TRBJ1-1
V: TRBV10-3
DNA: TGTGCCATCAGTGAGGGTATTGAAGCTTTCTTT
CDR3: CAISEGIEAFF

size: -
D: -
length: 14
J: TRBJ2-3
V: TRBV11-2
DNA: TGTGCCAGCAGCTTGGGCAGGGCGGTAGATACGCAGTATTTT
CDR3: CASSLGRAVDTQYF

size: few
D: TRBD1
length: 14
J: TRBJ1-2
V: TRBV12-3/TRBV12-4
DNA: TGTGCCAGCAGTTACACAGGGGAAGTTTATGGCTACACCTTC
CDR3: CASSYTGEVYGYTF

size: few
D: TRBD2
length: 14
J: TRBJ2-1
V: TRBV7-9
DNA: TGTGCCAGCACCGCGGGACTAGCATTGCATGAGCAGTTCTTC
CDR3: CASTAGLALHEQFF

size: -
D: -
length: 14
J: TRBJ2-7
V: TRBV7-2
DNA: TGTGCCAGCAGCATACAGGTTAGCTCCTACGAGCAGTACTTC
CDR3: CASSIQVSSYEQYF

size: few
D: -
length: 15
J: TRBJ1-4
V: TRBV7-9
DNA: TGTGCCAGCAGCGCACTACGAGCAGATAATGAAAAACTGTTTTTT
CDR3: CASSALRADNEKLFF

size: -
D: TRBD2
length: 16
J: TRBJ2-1
V: TRBV4-1
DNA: TGCGCCAGCAGCCAAGAAGGGACTAGCGTGATCCGAGAGCAGTTCTTC
CDR3: CASSQEGTSVIREQFF

size: few
D: -
length: 14
J: TRBJ2-3
V: TRBV7-9
DNA: TGTGCCAGCAGCCCGCCAGTGGGGACAGATACGCAGTATTTT
CDR3: CASSPPVGTDTQYF

size: -
D: -
length: 13
J: TRBJ2-5
V: TRBV20-1
DNA: TGCAGTGCAATAAGGCTAGATCAAGAGACCCAGTACTTC
CDR3: CSAIRLDQETQYF

size: few
D: -
length: 12
J: TRBJ2-5
V: TRBV20-1
DNA: TGCAGTGCGATTAGCGGTAAAGAGACCCAGTACTTC
CDR3: CSAISGKETQYF

size: -
D: TRBD1
length: 16
J: TRBJ1-6
V: TRBV3-1
DNA: TGTGCCAGCAGCCAAGAAAACAGGGGGGCAGGGTCACCCCTCCACTTT
CDR3: CASSQENRGAGSPLHF

size: -
D: -
length: 18
J: TRBJ2-7
V: TRBV6-5
DNA: TGTGCCAGCAGTTACTCGAACACGGCGGGACGAAGGAACAATGAGCAGTACTTC
CDR3: CASSYSNTAGRRNNEQYF

size: few
D: TRBD1
length: 12
J: TRBJ2-7
V: TRBV2
DNA: TGTGCCAGCAAGGGGGCCCCCCACGAGCAGTACTTC
CDR3: CASKGAPHEQYF

size: -
D: -
length: 14
J: TRBJ2-7
V: TRBV12-3/TRBV12-4
DNA: TGTGCCAGCAGTTTAGCGCGGAGGGGGACCGAGCAGTACTTC
CDR3: CASSLARRGTEQYF

size: -
D: TRBD2
length: 17
J: TRBJ2-1
V: TRBV7-9
DNA: TGTGCCAGCAGCTTAATGGGCCCGGGAGGGCCACTCAATGAGCAGTTCTTC
CDR3: CASSLMGPGGPLNEQFF

size: few
D: -
length: 12
J: TRBJ2-1
V: TRBV25-1
DNA: TGTGCCAGCAGTGAATGGGAAAATGAGCAGTTCTTC
CDR3: CASSEWENEQFF

size: few
D: TRBD2
length: 18
J: TRBJ2-3
V: TRBV25-1
DNA: TGTGCCAGCAGTTGGGCCGGGAGGGAGGTTTCTAGCACAGATACGCAGTATTTT
CDR3: CASSWAGREVSSTDTQYF

size: -
D: -
length: 16
J: TRBJ2-2
V: TRBV28
DNA: TGTGCCAGCACCCCCTCGAGGGGAGGGGGCACCGGGGAGCTGTTTTTT
CDR3: CASTPSRGGGTGELFF

size: -
D: -
length: 12
J: TRBJ1-2
V: TRBV29-1
DNA: TGCAGCGTTGGCACGGAGAACTATGGCTACACCTTC
CDR3: CSVGTENYGYTF

size: many
D: -
length: 14
J: TRBJ2-5
V: TRBV11-1
DNA: TGTGCCAGCAGCCTGGGCGCGAACCAAGAGACCCAGTACTTC
CDR3: CASSLGANQETQYF

size: -
D: -
length: 15
J: TRBJ2-7
V: TRBV5-6
DNA: TGTGCCAGCAGCTTATTCAGCCGAATCGACTACGAGCAGTACTTC
CDR3: CASSLFSRIDYEQYF

size: -
D: -
length: 15
J: TRBJ2-4
V: TRBV20-1
DNA: TGCAGTGCGCACAGTGCGAGAGGAGCCAAAAACATTCAGTACTTC
CDR3: CSAHSARGAKNIQYF

size: few
D: -
length: 13
J: TRBJ2-5
V: TRBV7-9
DNA: TGTGCCAGCAGCGTATTCTTGCAAGAGACCCAGTACTTC
CDR3: CASSVFLQETQYF

size: -
D: TRBD1
length: 18
J: TRBJ1-1
V: TRBV6-1
DNA: TGTGCCAGCAGTGAACAGATTTTCTGGGGACAGCTTAACACTGAAGCTTTCTTT
CDR3: CASSEQIFWGQLNTEAFF

size: -
D: -
length: 13
J: TRBJ1-3
V: TRBV7-9
DNA: TGTGCCAGCCTTCCCGGGGGGGAAAACACCATATATTTT
CDR3: CASLPGGENTIYF

size: -
D: TRBD1
length: 18
J: TRBJ1-1
V: TRBV12-5
DNA: TGTGCTAGTGGTTTTCTTACCGGGACAGGGGGACAGGCCACTGAAGCTTTCTTT
CDR3: CASGFLTGTGGQATEAFF

size: -
D: TRBD1
length: 16
J: TRBJ1-1
V: TRBV5-1
DNA: TGCGCCAGCAGCGACCGGGACAGGGGGGCGAACACTGAAGCTTTCTTT
CDR3: CASSDRDRGANTEAFF

size: -
D: TRBD2
length: 15
J: TRBJ2-7
V: TRBV29-1
DNA: TGCAGCGTTGAAGGACAGGGACTAGCGCCCTACGAGCAGTACTTC
CDR3: CSVEGQGLAPYEQYF

size: -
D: -
length: 15
J: TRBJ2-5
V: TRBV9
DNA: TGTGCCAGCAGCGTAGGACCGAGCTCCTACAATGAGCAGTACTTC
CDR3: CASSVGPSSYNEQYF

size: many
D: -
length: 12
J: TRBJ1-4
V: TRBV2
DNA: TGTGCCAGCAGTGTCAAGGCAGAAAAACTGTTTTTT
CDR3: CASSVKAEKLFF

size: -
D: TRBD2
length: 17
J: TRBJ2-1
V: TRBV11-1
DNA: TGTGCCAGCAGCCAGACTAGCGGGGGGGCTGCTGGGAATGAGCAGTTCTTC
CDR3: CASSQTSGGAAGNEQFF

size: -
D: TRBD2
length: 15
J: TRBJ2-1
V: TRBV3-1
DNA: TGTGCCAGCACTGGGGAGGGACTTACTGACAATGAGCAGTTCTTC
CDR3: CASTGEGLTDNEQFF

size: -
D: TRBD1
length: 16
J: TRBJ2-7
V: TRBV7-9
DNA: TGTGCCAGCACCCAACCACGGGACAGGGAAGAGGATGAGCAGTACTTC
CDR3: CASTQPRDREEDEQYF

size: -
D: -
length: 12
J: TRBJ1-1
V: TRBV20-1
DNA: TGCAGAACCGGGACCACCTTCACTGAAGCTTTCTTT
CDR3: CRTGTTFTEAFF

size: -
D: TRBD1
length: 14
J: TRBJ2-7
V: TRBV27
DNA: TGTGCCAGCACTACGAGGACAGGGGGCTACGAGCAGTACTTC
CDR3: CASTTRTGGYEQYF

size: -
D: TRBD1
length: 16
J: TRBJ1-6
V: TRBV5-6
DNA: TGTGCCAGCAGCTTCTTTGGGACAGGGAATAATTCACCCCTCCACTTT
CDR3: CASSFFGTGNNSPLHF